A single T cell receptor (beta chain) is shown here with its context. This sample also contains other DNA sequences that code for the same CDR3. The sample belongs to a study of shared clonotypes between healthy human individuals. The CDR3 covers 12 residues. V lost 4 bases to trimming and J lost 4 bases; unmatched junction nucleotides: 3. Germline loops: CDR1 SQVTM, CDR2 ANQGSEA. The protocol was immunoSEQ multiplex PCR, while the TCRdb copy is restricted to in-frame clones and leaves out a portion. The sample holds about 2 million clones, 85% to 95% seen once. Sequenced input: naive CD4+ T cells sorted from blood. As to subset: CD45RA+ positively selected. This sequence originates from a man aged 18 to 35 in good health. This chain connects TRBV29-1 to TRBJ1-1; TRBD1 matches at 7 bases. The CDR3 sequence: CSVGQGGTEAFF. Written as DNA, the CDR3 is TGCAGCGTTGGACAGGGAGGCACTGAAGCTTTCTTT.